This passage covers 29 T cell receptor beta chains from one sample sequenced in a study of response to subunit inactivated influenza vaccine. MiXCR, applied by TCRdb to the RT-PCR reads, yields one record per CDR3 protein. The table has about 520,000 distinct CDR3 sequences, roughly 27% seen once. The sequences come from CD4+ T cells sorted from PBMCs, collected roughly 5 days after vaccination. The receptors shown here come from a man aged 50 or older who received an inactivated influenza vaccine.

CDR3 protein: CSALGGQYRNEQFF. CDR3 DNA: TGCAGCGCCCTGGGAGGACAGTATCGTAATGAGCAGTTCTTC. This sequence joins TRBV29-1 and TRBJ2-1; D is tentatively TRBD1 or TRBD2 (6 bases each). Germline CDR1 SQVTM, CDR2 ANQGSEA. This CDR3 is built from 14 residues. The V end lost 7 bases, the J end lost 7 bases, and 20 bases lay between the germline ends.

This clonotype has ten or more counts. The chain uses TRBV5-1 and TRBJ2-1; no clear D gene. Between the trimmed V and J ends, which lost 4 bases and 10 bases, there was a span of 9 bases. The CDR3 covers 11 residues. Germline CDR1 and CDR2: SGHRS and YFSETQ. In nucleotides, the CDR3 is TGCGCCAGCAGCCGCTCAGGAGAGCAGTTCTTC. Translating it yields CASSRSGEQFF.

The chain uses TRBV12-5 and TRBJ2-1; 12 positions agree with TRBD2. This CDR3 region has 16 residues. The V and J ends lost 6 bases and 8 bases, in that order; junction bases with no gene match: 11. Germline V gives CDR1 LGHNT, CDR2 FRNRAP. The DNA of the CDR3 is TGTGCTAGTGGAAACGGACTAGCGGGATTAATGGATGAGCAGTTCTTC. Translated: CASGNGLAGLMDEQFF.

The sample holds many counts of this clonotype. The chain links TRBV29-1 to TRBJ2-2; 7 bases match TRBD1. Germline CDR1 reads SQVTM; CDR2 reads ANQGSEA. The CDR3 has 13 residues. With V trimmed by 4 bases and J by 1 base, 0 bases remained unmatched. The CDR3 bases are TGCAGCGTTGGGACAGGGAACACCGGGGAGCTGTTTTTT. This sequence encodes CSVGTGNTGELFF.

The chain has TRBV20-1 and TRBJ2-1, with TRBD2 identical over 9 bases. This CDR3 has 15 amino acids. With 1 base clipped from V and 7 bases from J, the junction kept 8 bases outside the gene matches. Germline-derived CDR1 and CDR2 are DFQATT and SNEGSKA (reference sequence). The CDR3 here is CSARGFLSGGNEQFF. In nucleotides, the CDR3 is TGCAGTGCTAGAGGATTTCTGAGCGGGGGGAATGAGCAGTTCTTC.

The J gene is TRBJ1-6, the V gene TRBV6-5; D possibly corresponds to TRBD1 (6 bases). V was clipped by 0 bases and J by 10 bases, with 13 bases between them. There are 15 residues in the CDR3. Germline V gene sequence: CDR1 MNHEY, CDR2 SVGAGI. Here the CDR3 DNA reads TGTGCCAGCAGTTACTCGGCGCAGGGGCGGTCACCCCTCCACTTT. Its translation: CASSYSAQGRSPLHF.

In its sample, this clonotype was seen a few times. The V call is TRBV7-2, the J call TRBJ2-1, with D hard to call. Germline lookup yields CDR1 SGHTA and CDR2 FQGNSA. The CDR3 spans 15 residues. V was pared by 5 bases and J by 0 bases, with 11 bases between. CDR3 coding DNA: TGTGCCAGCAGCCCCCAGCGAGTCTCCTACAATGAGCAGTTCTTC. Residues: CASSPQRVSYNEQFF.

The chain employs TRBV12-3 or TRBV12-4 and TRBJ2-5, with 9 bases fitting TRBD1. Trimming removed 5 bases from V and 2 bases from J; junction bases left unmatched: 3. CDR3 size: 14 residues. The CDR3 is CASSPDRGQETQYF. CDR3 coding DNA: TGTGCCAGCAGTCCAGACAGGGGGCAAGAGACCCAGTACTTC.

This clonotype was seen a few times. The rearrangement uses TRBV5-1 and TRBJ2-7; D could derive from TRBD1 or TRBD2 (5 bases each). From germline, CDR1 is SGHRS and CDR2 YFSETQ. The CDR3 sequence is 14 residues long. V lost 2 bases and J 3 bases, leaving 12 bases between the germline ends. DNA of the CDR3: TGCGCCAGCAGCTTAGGGACGGTCATCTACGAGCAGTACTTC. It encodes CASSLGTVIYEQYF.

CDR3 region: CASKTGLTAFF. The CDR3 coding sequence is TGTGCCAGTAAGACAGGGCTGACAGCTTTCTTT. J is TRBJ1-1 and V is TRBV19; 7 bases agree with TRBD1. After removal of 7 bases from V and 10 bases from J, the junction contained 6 bases not matched to a gene. The CDR3 contains 11 residues. The germline V gene encodes CDR1 LNHDA and CDR2 SQIVND (reference sequence).

The V call is TRBV10-3, the J call TRBJ2-3; D may correspond to TRBD1 or TRBD2 (5 bases each). The germline gives CDR1 ENHRY, CDR2 SYGVKD. The CDR3 spans 15 residues. V was trimmed by 5 bases and J by 0 bases, leaving 12 bases between them. The CDR3 reads CAISQKGPSTDTQYF. CDR3 nucleotide sequence: TGTGCCATCAGTCAAAAGGGACCGAGCACAGATACGCAGTATTTT.

This chain uses TRBV4-2 with TRBJ2-2; 7 nucleotides line up with TRBD2. The CDR3 has 16 residues. The V and J ends lost 1 base and 2 bases, in that order; junction bases with no gene match: 4. The germline CDR1 and CDR2 sequences are LGHNA and YNFKEQ. The CDR3 nucleotides read TGTGCCAGCAGCCAAGTTAGCGGGCCTAACACCGGGGAGCTGTTTTTT. It translates to CASSQVSGPNTGELFF.

The chain couples TRBV3-1 to TRBJ2-7, with a weak D call TRBD2 (6 bases). The length of the CDR3 is 14 residues. The V and J ends lost 1 base and 0 bases respectively, with 7 bases between them. Per the germline V gene, CDR1 is LGHDT and CDR2 is YNNKEL (reference sequence). The CDR3 DNA follows: TGTGCCAGCAGCCAAGCGGGAGACTCCTACGAGCAGTACTTC. Its protein product is CASSQAGDSYEQYF.

CDR3 DNA: TGTGCCAGCAGCCACGTTACTAGTGGCCCAGATACGCAGTATTTT. Protein: CASSHVTSGPDTQYF. The genes are TRBV3-1 and TRBJ2-3; D may be TRBD2 (5 bases). V was pared by 3 bases and J by 4 bases, with 14 bases between. The germline gives CDR1 LGHDT, CDR2 YNNKEL (reference sequence). The CDR3 length is 15 residues.

This clonotype turned up a few times. V is TRBV12-3 or TRBV12-4 and J is TRBJ2-7; D is perhaps TRBD1 (5 bases). Between the trimmed V and J ends, which lost 8 bases and 0 bases, there was a span of 11 bases. The CDR3 runs 13 residues. The DNA for the CDR3 is TGTGCCAGCGGGGCCAAGAGCTCCTACGAGCAGTACTTC. Protein: CASGAKSSYEQYF.

The V and J genes are TRBV7-2 and TRBJ2-3; TRBD2 matches 9 bases. V was pared by 4 bases and J by 0 bases, with 5 bases of the junction left unmatched. The CDR3 is 16 residues long. Germline CDR1 and CDR2: SGHTA and FQGNSA. CDR3 in amino acids: CASSSMTSGSTDTQYF. CDR3 nucleotides: TGTGCCAGCAGCTCAATGACTAGCGGAAGCACAGATACGCAGTATTTT.

This clonotype has a handful of counts. The V gene is TRBV15, the J gene TRBJ1-6; D unclear. Germline lookup yields CDR1 LNHNV and CDR2 YYDKDF (reference sequence). This CDR3 comprises 11 residues. Trimming pared 3 bases from V and 7 bases from J, leaving 1 base between. In nucleotides, the CDR3 is TGTGCCACCAGCAGGAATTCACCCCTCCACTTT. This codes for CATSRNSPLHF.

This clonotype was detected a few times. The J gene is TRBJ2-3, the V gene TRBV9, with TRBD2 identical over 9 bases. This CDR3 spans 17 amino acids. Looked up from germline, CDR1 is SGDLS and CDR2 is YYNGEE. J was trimmed by 4 bases and V by 4 bases; bases with no gene match: 13. The CDR3 DNA reads TGTGCCAGCAGCCTCATCGCGGCTAGCGGGACAGCAGATACGCAGTATTTT. It codes for CASSLIAASGTADTQYF.

In its sample, this clonotype was seen a few times. V usage is TRBV5-1 and J usage is TRBJ2-2, with D unclear. Germline lookup yields CDR1 SGHRS and CDR2 YFSETQ. The CDR3 is made up of 13 amino acids. Trimming cost V 0 bases and J 7 bases, with 7 bases left between them. CDR3 amino acids: CASSLALGGELFF. The CDR3, as DNA: TGCGCCAGCAGCTTGGCGTTGGGCGGGGAGCTGTTTTTT.

The chain joins TRBV5-1 to TRBJ2-1; the D gene is possibly TRBD2 (5 bases). Germline assignment: CDR1 SGHRS and CDR2 YFSETQ. Trimming took 4 bases from V and 8 from J, leaving 16 bases between them. The CDR3 loop spans 14 amino acids. CDR3 sequence: CASSTLGVPDEQFF. CDR3 in DNA: TGCGCCAGCAGCACCTTGGGAGTTCCCGATGAGCAGTTCTTC. The complete variable domain, with remaining parts taken from reference TRBV5-1 and TRBJ2-1, reads KAGVTQTPRYLIKTRGQQVTLSCSPISGHRSVSWYQQTPGQGLQFLFEYFSETQRNKGNFPGRFSGRQFSNSRSEMNVSTLELGDSALYLCASSTLGVPDEQFFGPGTRLTVL.

V usage is TRBV20-1 and J usage is TRBJ1-2; maybe TRBD1 (5 bases). The ends were cut back, 5 bases at V and 4 bases at J, with 11 bases in the middle. The CDR3 runs to 12 residues. CDR1 is DFQATT, CDR2 SNEGSKA, per germline (reference sequence). The CDR3 nucleotides read TGCAGTGCTGAGGGGCGGGCCTATGGCTACACCTTC. Amino acids: CSAEGRAYGYTF.

This chain links TRBV3-1 with TRBJ1-4; 9 nucleotides agree with TRBD1. CDR1 and CDR2 (germline): LGHDT, YNNKEL (reference sequence). CDR3 size: 13 residues. V was pared by 6 bases and J by 8 bases, with 4 bases of the junction left unmatched. CDR3 protein: CASRGTGREKLFF. The DNA for the CDR3 is TGTGCCAGCAGGGGGACAGGGAGAGAAAAACTGTTTTTT. The entire variable domain, with the rest obtained from reference TRBV3-1 and TRBJ1-4, is as follows: DTAVSQTPKYLVTQMGNDKSIKCEQNLGHDTMYWYKQDSKKFLKIMFSYNNKELIINETVPNRFSPKSPDKAHLNLHINSLELGDSAVYFCASRGTGREKLFFGSGTQLSVL.

The chain couples TRBV28 to TRBJ2-1; the match to TRBD2 covers 8 bases. The CDR3 totals 16 residues. The V gene's germline CDR1 is MDHEN and CDR2 SYDVKM. J lost 5 bases, V lost 3 bases, and 9 bases had no gene match. Written as DNA, the CDR3 is TGTGCCAGCAGTTTCTGGCGCGGGAGGCCTAACAATGAGCAGTTCTTC. Amino acids: CASSFWRGRPNNEQFF. The full variable domain, rest sourced from reference TRBV28 and TRBJ2-1, is DVKVTQSSRYLVKRTGEKVFLECVQDMDHENMFWYRQDPGLGLRLIYFSYDVKMKEKGDIPEGYSVSREKKERFSLILESASTNQTSMYLCASSFWRGRPNNEQFFGPGTRLTVL.

Only a few counts were recorded for this clonotype. This sequence joins TRBV5-4 and TRBJ2-7, with D perhaps matching TRBD2 (6 bases). The CDR3 runs to 13 residues. V was clipped by 4 bases and J by 5 bases, with 13 bases between them. In germline, CDR1 is SGHNT, CDR2 YYREEE (reference sequence). CDR3 amino acids: CASSLTGGNEQYF. CDR3 bases: TGTGCCAGCAGCCTGACTGGGGGGAACGAGCAGTACTTC.

This clonotype has just a few counts. The V and J genes are TRBV20-1 and TRBJ1-1; D remains unclear. The length of the CDR3 is 13 residues. Germline loops: CDR1 DFQATT, CDR2 SNEGSKA (reference sequence). The V end was cut by 1 base, the J end by 0 bases, with 6 bases between. The CDR3 is CSARVPMNTEAFF. CDR3 DNA sequence: TGCAGTGCTAGAGTTCCGATGAACACTGAAGCTTTCTTT.

The chain employs TRBV4-3 and TRBJ2-2; a possible D gene is TRBD2 (5 bases). CDR3 length: 14 residues. CDR1 and CDR2 (germline): LGHNA, YSLEER. V lost 1 base to trimming and J lost 7 bases, with 10 bases between them. The CDR3: CASSQAGSYGELFF. As DNA, the CDR3 is TGCGCCAGCAGCCAAGCGGGGTCCTACGGGGAGCTGTTTTTT.

This clonotype was seen many times. CDR3 nucleotide sequence: TGTGCCAGCAGTCCTCCGACAGGGTCTGGAAACACCATATATTTT. This sequence encodes CASSPPTGSGNTIYF. The rearrangement joins TRBV12-3 or TRBV12-4 to TRBJ1-3, with 7 bases lining up with TRBD1. V shed 5 bases, J shed 1 base, and the junction held 5 bases outside the gene matches. CDR3 length equals 15 residues.

The chain carries TRBV20-1 and TRBJ2-1, with TRBD2 matching 10 bases. J gave up 9 bases and V 6 bases, and 8 bases lay outside the gene matches. There are 13 residues in the CDR3. Germline-derived CDR1 and CDR2 are DFQATT and SNEGSKA (reference sequence). The CDR3 here is CSANLAGAFEQFF. The CDR3 coding sequence is TGCAGTGCAAACCTAGCGGGAGCATTTGAGCAGTTCTTC.

This clonotype was seen many times. The chain has TRBV4-2 and TRBJ1-5; 12 positions agree with TRBD1. Germline V gene lookup returns CDR1 LGHNA and CDR2 YNFKEQ. This CDR3 region has 17 residues. The V gene end was trimmed by 2 bases and the J gene end by 7 bases; junction bases not matched to a gene: 9. The CDR3 region has the DNA TGTGCCAGCAGCCAACCCGCCGGGACAGGGGGCCAACAGCCCCAGCATTTT. Its translation is CASSQPAGTGGQQPQHF.